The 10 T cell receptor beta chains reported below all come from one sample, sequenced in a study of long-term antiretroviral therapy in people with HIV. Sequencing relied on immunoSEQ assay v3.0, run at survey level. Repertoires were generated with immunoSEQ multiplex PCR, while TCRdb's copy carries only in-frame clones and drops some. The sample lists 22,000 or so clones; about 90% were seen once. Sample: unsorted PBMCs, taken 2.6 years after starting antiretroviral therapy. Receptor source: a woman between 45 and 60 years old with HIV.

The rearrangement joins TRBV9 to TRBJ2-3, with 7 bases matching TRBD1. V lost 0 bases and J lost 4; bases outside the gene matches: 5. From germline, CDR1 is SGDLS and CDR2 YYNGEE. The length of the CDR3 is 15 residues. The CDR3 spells CASSVGGGRADTQYF. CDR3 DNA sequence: TGTGCCAGCAGCGTAGGAGGGGGCCGGGCAGATACGCAGTATTTT. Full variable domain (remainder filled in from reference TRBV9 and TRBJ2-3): DSGVTQTPKHLITATGQRVTLRCSPRSGDLSVYWYQQSLDQGLQFLIQYYNGEERAKGNILERFSAQQFPDLHSELNLSSLELGDSALYFCASSVGGGRADTQYFGPGTRLTVL.

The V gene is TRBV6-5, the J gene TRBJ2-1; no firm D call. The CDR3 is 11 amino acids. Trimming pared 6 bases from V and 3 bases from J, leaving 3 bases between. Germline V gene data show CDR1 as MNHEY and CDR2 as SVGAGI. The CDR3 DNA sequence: TGTGCCAGCAGGGACTACAATGAGCAGTTCTTC. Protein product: CASRDYNEQFF.

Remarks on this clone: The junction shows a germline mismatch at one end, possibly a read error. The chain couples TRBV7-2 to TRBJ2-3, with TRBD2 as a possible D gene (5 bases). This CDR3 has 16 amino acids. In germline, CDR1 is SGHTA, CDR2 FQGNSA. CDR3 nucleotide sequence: TGTGCCAGCAGTTTAGGAGGACGCCTGAGCACAGATACGCAGTATTTT. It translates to CASSLGGRLSTDTQYF.

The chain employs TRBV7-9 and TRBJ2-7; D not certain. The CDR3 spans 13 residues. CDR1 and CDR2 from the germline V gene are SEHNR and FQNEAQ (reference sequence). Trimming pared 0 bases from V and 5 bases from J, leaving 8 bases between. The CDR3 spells CASSLADPDEQYF. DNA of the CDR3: TGTGCCAGCAGCTTAGCGGACCCGGACGAGCAGTACTTC.

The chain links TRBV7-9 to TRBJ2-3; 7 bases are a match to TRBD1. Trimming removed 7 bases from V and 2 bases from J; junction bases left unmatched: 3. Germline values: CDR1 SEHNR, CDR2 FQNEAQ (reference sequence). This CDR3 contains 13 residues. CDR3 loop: CASTDRVTDTQYF. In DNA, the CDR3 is TGTGCCAGCACCGACAGGGTCACAGATACGCAGTATTTT.

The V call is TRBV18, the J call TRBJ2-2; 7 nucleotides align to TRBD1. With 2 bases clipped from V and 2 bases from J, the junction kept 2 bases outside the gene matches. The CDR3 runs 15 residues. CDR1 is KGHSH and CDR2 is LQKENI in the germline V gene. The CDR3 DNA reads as TGTGCCAGCTCACCAGGGACAGTAAACACCGGGGAGCTGTTTTTT. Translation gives CASSPGTVNTGELFF.

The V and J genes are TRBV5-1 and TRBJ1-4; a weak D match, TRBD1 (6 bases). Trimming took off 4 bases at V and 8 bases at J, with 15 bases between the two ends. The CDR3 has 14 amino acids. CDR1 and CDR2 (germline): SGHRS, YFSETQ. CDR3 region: CASSAGQGGEKLFF. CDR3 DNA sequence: TGCGCCAGCAGCGCGGGACAAGGGGGGGAAAAACTGTTTTTT.

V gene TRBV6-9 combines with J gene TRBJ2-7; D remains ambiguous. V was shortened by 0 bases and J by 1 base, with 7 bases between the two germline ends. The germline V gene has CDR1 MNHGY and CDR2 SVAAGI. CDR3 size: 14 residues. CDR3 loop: CASSYSVASYEQYF. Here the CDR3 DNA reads TGTGCCAGCAGTTATTCGGTCGCGTCCTACGAGCAGTACTTC.

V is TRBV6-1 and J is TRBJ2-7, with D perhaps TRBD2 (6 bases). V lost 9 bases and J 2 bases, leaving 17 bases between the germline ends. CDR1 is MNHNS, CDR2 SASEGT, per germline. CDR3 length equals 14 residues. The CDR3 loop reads CASLSGTDAYEQYF. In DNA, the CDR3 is TGTGCCAGTCTTTCCGGGACTGATGCCTACGAGCAGTACTTC.

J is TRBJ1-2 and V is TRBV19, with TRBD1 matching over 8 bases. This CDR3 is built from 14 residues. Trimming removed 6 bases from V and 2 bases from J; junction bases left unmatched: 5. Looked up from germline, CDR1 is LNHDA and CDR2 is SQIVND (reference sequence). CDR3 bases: TGTGCCAGTAGCCGGGACAGGTCAAACTATGGCTACACCTTC. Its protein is CASSRDRSNYGYTF.